These T cell receptor beta chains were read from a single sample in a study of T-cell reconstitution after alpha-beta-depleted transplantation in children. TCRdb re-called the PCR reads through MiXCR, storing one row per CDR3 protein. This repertoire shows about 980,000 distinct CDR3 sequences, about 29% found once; its top ten account for around 30%. Sequencing was performed on PBMCs, mostly from graft donor cells, taken 360 days after TCRalphabeta/CD19-depleted stem cell transplant. Receptors were obtained from a boy under three years old who had a stem cell transplant for SCID, so the T cells may come from the graft donor. Each CDR3 is given with its conserved first and last residue. The D gene is left open where the match is weak. Not every row has a clone size; where given, it reads once, few, many or a size class.

size	D	V	J	DNA	CDR3
-	-	TRBV7-2	TRBJ2-3	TGTGCCAGCAGCTTACTAGGGGGGCTTGTCGGAGATACGCAGTATTTT	CASSLLGGLVGDTQYF
-	TRBD2	TRBV10-3	TRBJ2-1	TGTGCCACCGAGGCGGGACTAGCGGGACGTGGTGGTGTTGAGAAGTTCTTC	CATEAGLAGRGGVEKFF
few	-	TRBV5-1	TRBJ2-4	TGCGCCAGCAGCCCCCCGGGTAGAGGAGCCGGGGCCAAAAACATTCAGTACTTC	CASSPPGRGAGAKNIQYF
few	-	TRBV20-1	TRBJ2-7	TGCAGTGCTAGCCCCGCGGGGGCATTCGAGCAGTACTTC	CSASPAGAFEQYF
few	-	TRBV4-3	TRBJ2-7	TGCGCCAGCAGCCAAGGACTAGAATACGAGCAGTACTTC	CASSQGLEYEQYF
-	-	TRBV4-2	TRBJ2-5	TGTGCCAGCAGCCAAGGGCCCCTTCAGTTGGAGACCCAGTACTTC	CASSQGPLQLETQYF
-	TRBD2	TRBV3-1	TRBJ2-5	TGTGCCAGCAGCCAAGAGAGACTTCCAGCGGGGGAGACCCAGTACTTC	CASSQERLPAGETQYF
-	-	TRBV5-1	TRBJ2-3	TGCGCCAGCAGCCGTTTCGGACTCTCCACAGATACGCAGTATTTT	CASSRFGLSTDTQYF
-	-	TRBV15	TRBJ1-1	TGTGCCACCGGGCGTAGGCGGAACACTGAAGCTTTCTTT	CATGRRRNTEAFF
-	-	TRBV15	TRBJ2-5	TGTGCCACCAGCCTAGGCGGCACTACAGAGACCCAGTACTTC	CATSLGGTTETQYF
once	TRBD1	TRBV28	TRBJ2-3	TGTGCCAGCAGCGACGTGCCAGGGGGCGCGTTTCGGATCATTAGCACAGATACGCAGTATTTT	CASSDVPGGAFRIISTDTQYF
-	TRBD2	TRBV5-1	TRBJ2-3	TGCGCCAGCAGACCTCTAGCGGGGGGTCGGGATACGCAGTATTTT	CASRPLAGGRDTQYF
few	TRBD1	TRBV12-3/TRBV12-4	TRBJ2-7	TGTGCCAGCAGTTTGGGACACACGGGACAGGGTTCCTACGAGCAGTACTTC	CASSLGHTGQGSYEQYF
-	-	TRBV5-1	TRBJ2-1	TGCGCCAGCAGCTTGGAGGGGGGGCGGTTTAGAAAGCAGTTCTTC	CASSLEGGRFRKQFF
few	-	TRBV5-1	TRBJ2-7	TGCGCCAGCAGCTTGTACAGCTCCTACGAGCAGTACTTC	CASSLYSSYEQYF
few	TRBD1	TRBV12-3/TRBV12-4	TRBJ2-4	TGTGCCAGCAGTCCGGCCGGGACAGGTGGAAACATTCAGTACTTC	CASSPAGTGGNIQYF
-	-	TRBV12-3/TRBV12-4	TRBJ1-1	TGTGCCAGCAGAAAAGAGTACAACACTGAAGCTTTCTTT	CASRKEYNTEAFF
-	-	TRBV9	TRBJ1-1	TGTGCCAGCAGCCCTAGGGGCCTTCAGGGCACTGAAGCTTTCTTT	CASSPRGLQGTEAFF
-	-	TRBV18	TRBJ2-5	TGTGCCAGCTCACCACCGAGGGAAGAGACCCAGTACTTC	CASSPPREETQYF
-	TRBD2	TRBV15	TRBJ2-1	TGTGCCACCAGCAGACAACTAGCGGGGTTCTTCAATGAGCAGTTCTTC	CATSRQLAGFFNEQFF
-	-	TRBV7-8	TRBJ2-3	TGTGCCAGCAGCGGGAGATTAGACAGGACTCCTAGCACAGATACGCAGTATTTT	CASSGRLDRTPSTDTQYF
few	-	TRBV27	TRBJ2-1	TGTGCCAGCAGCCGGATTCGGACGGCCTCCTACAATGAGCAGTTCTTC	CASSRIRTASYNEQFF
-	-	TRBV15	TRBJ1-5	TGTGCCACCAGCAGGGGAACAGGAATCTCCAATCAGCCCCAGCATTTT	CATSRGTGISNQPQHF
-	TRBD1	TRBV6-5	TRBJ2-7	TGTGCCAGCAGTTACTCGACCGGGACAGGGTCTCACGAGCAGTACTTC	CASSYSTGTGSHEQYF
few	-	TRBV29-1	TRBJ2-3	TGCAGCGTTGATTACCTGAAAACAGATACGCAGTATTTT	CSVDYLKTDTQYF
-	-	TRBV6-2/TRBV6-3	TRBJ1-6	TGTGCCAGCAGTTTCGCCGGGACAAATAATTCACCCCTCCACTTT	CASSFAGTNNSPLHF
few	-	TRBV3-1	TRBJ1-5	TGTGCCAGCAGCCAACGCGTTAGCAATCAGCCCCAGCATTTT	CASSQRVSNQPQHF
few	-	TRBV5-5	TRBJ1-3	TGTGCCAGCAGCTTGTACGCCAGAACGGGCTCTGGAAACACCATATATTTT	CASSLYARTGSGNTIYF
few	-	TRBV7-9	TRBJ1-3	TGTGCCAGCAGCTTTCCTCCGGACCTCGGAAACACCATATATTTT	CASSFPPDLGNTIYF
-	TRBD1	TRBV7-9	TRBJ2-7	TGTGCCAGCAGCTCAACCACGGGACAGGGGGTTTGGGAGCAGTACTTC	CASSSTTGQGVWEQYF
-	-	TRBV4-1	TRBJ2-1	TGCGCCAGCAGCCAAGTAGGGGACTCGGCATCATATGAGCAGTTCTTC	CASSQVGDSASYEQFF
-	-	TRBV3-1	TRBJ2-3	TGTGCCAGCGCCAATAGGGGCGGTCTCACAGATACGCAGTATTTT	CASANRGGLTDTQYF
-	-	TRBV29-1	TRBJ2-5	TGCAGCGCCGACAGCCCGCAAGAGACCCAGTACTTC	CSADSPQETQYF
few	-	TRBV10-3	TRBJ1-2	TGTGCCATCTCCGGGACTCTTAACTATGGCTACACCTTC	CAISGTLNYGYTF
many	TRBD1	TRBV18	TRBJ2-1	TGTGCCAGCTCACTGGGACAGGAGGGCAATGAGCAGTTCTTC	CASSLGQEGNEQFF
once	-	TRBV5-5	TRBJ2-5	TGTGCCAGCAGCTTGTATCGGGGGGCGGACCAAGAGACCCAGTACTTC	CASSLYRGADQETQYF
-	-	TRBV7-2	TRBJ2-4	TGTGCCAGCAGCGCCAGCGGATTAGCCAAAAACATTCAGTACTTC	CASSASGLAKNIQYF
-	TRBD2	TRBV15	TRBJ2-1	TGTGCCACCAGCAGAGATCTTAGCGGGGCCCAGTTCTTC	CATSRDLSGAQFF
-	-	TRBV28	TRBJ1-5	TGTGCCAGCAGTTTTGGGGTGAACTCCTACCTGGGACAGCCCCAGCATTTT	CASSFGVNSYLGQPQHF
-	TRBD1	TRBV5-1	TRBJ1-3	TGCGCCAGCAGCGGGGGACAGAGAAACACCATATATTTT	CASSGGQRNTIYF
once	TRBD1	TRBV29-1	TRBJ2-3	TGCAGCGTTGAACCATACGTAACAGGGGACACAGATACGCAGTATTTT	CSVEPYVTGDTDTQYF
many	TRBD2	TRBV5-1	TRBJ2-3	TGCGCCAGCAGCCCTCCGACTAGCTCTCCCCCAGATACGCAGTATTTT	CASSPPTSSPPDTQYF
-	-	TRBV7-2	TRBJ2-1	TGTGCCAGCAGCCATTTTGGGTACAATGAGCAGTTCTTC	CASSHFGYNEQFF
-	-	TRBV7-2	TRBJ1-4	TGTGCCAGCAGCTGGGAGGGTTTCGAAAAACTGTTTTTT	CASSWEGFEKLFF
-	-	TRBV4-3	TRBJ1-4	TGCGCCAGCAGCCCCGCCGGACAGCTCAATGAAAAACTGTTTTTT	CASSPAGQLNEKLFF
-	-	TRBV28	TRBJ2-7	TGTGCCAGCAGACATCAACAGAGTTACCTTTACGAGCAGTACTTC	CASRHQQSYLYEQYF
-	-	TRBV7-8	TRBJ2-7	TGTGCCAGCAGCCCCCGCCGGGTTTTTTTCTCCTACGAGCAGTACTTC	CASSPRRVFFSYEQYF
few	TRBD1	TRBV13	TRBJ2-2	TGTGCCAGCAGCGCAAAGACAGGGACGGCGAACACCGGGGAGCTGTTTTTT	CASSAKTGTANTGELFF
few	TRBD1	TRBV10-3	TRBJ2-2	TGTGCCATCAGTGGTTTAGGGGGCGACACCGGGGAGCTGTTTTTT	CAISGLGGDTGELFF
few	-	TRBV10-2	TRBJ2-7	TGCGCCAGCAGTGTCTATGGCAGATCCTACGAGCAGTACTTC	CASSVYGRSYEQYF
-	TRBD2	TRBV5-1	TRBJ2-3	TGCGCCAGCAACCGACTAGCCTCCACAGATACGCAGTATTTT	CASNRLASTDTQYF
-	TRBD1	TRBV28	TRBJ1-5	TGTGCCAGCAGTTCCCACAGGGGAAATGGTCAGCCCCAGCATTTT	CASSSHRGNGQPQHF
many	-	TRBV5-6	TRBJ2-3	TGTGCCAGCAGCTTGGTCGGGGACCCCTCTTATACGCAGTATTTT	CASSLVGDPSYTQYF
-	TRBD2	TRBV6-1	TRBJ2-1	TGTGCCAGCAGTCCCCCGGGACTAGCCTCCTTTTACAATGAGCAGTTCTTC	CASSPPGLASFYNEQFF